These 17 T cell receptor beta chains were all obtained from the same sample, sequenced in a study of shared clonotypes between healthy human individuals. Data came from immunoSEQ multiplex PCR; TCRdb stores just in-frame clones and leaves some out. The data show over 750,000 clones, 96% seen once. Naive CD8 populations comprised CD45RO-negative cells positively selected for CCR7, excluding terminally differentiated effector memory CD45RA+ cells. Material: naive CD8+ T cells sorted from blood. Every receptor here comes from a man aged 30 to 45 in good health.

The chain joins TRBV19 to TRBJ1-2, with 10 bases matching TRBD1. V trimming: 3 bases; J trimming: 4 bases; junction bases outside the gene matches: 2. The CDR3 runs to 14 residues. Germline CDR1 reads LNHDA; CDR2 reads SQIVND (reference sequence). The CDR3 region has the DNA TGTGCCAGTAGTATTCGGACAGGGGGCTATGGCTACACCTTC. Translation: CASSIRTGGYGYTF.

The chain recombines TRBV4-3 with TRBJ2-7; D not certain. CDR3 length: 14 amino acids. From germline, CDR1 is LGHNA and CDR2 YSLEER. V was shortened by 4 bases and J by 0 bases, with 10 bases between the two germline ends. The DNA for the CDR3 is TGCGCCAGCAGCCCTTGGGGTAGCTCCTACGAGCAGTACTTC. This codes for CASSPWGSSYEQYF.

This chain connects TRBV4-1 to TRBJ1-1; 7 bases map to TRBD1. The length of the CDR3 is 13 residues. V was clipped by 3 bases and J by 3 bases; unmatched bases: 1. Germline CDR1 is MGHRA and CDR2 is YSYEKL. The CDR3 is CASSQQGDTEAFF. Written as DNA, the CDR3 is TGCGCCAGCAGCCAGCAGGGGGACACTGAAGCTTTCTTT.

CDR3: CASSLSQRRKTYGYTF. The DNA of the CDR3 is TGCGCCAGCAGTCTATCTCAACGCAGAAAGACCTATGGCTACACCTTC. The chain carries TRBV23-1 and TRBJ1-2; D unclear. TRBV23-1 is identified as an open reading frame with a role that is uncertain. Trimming shortened V by 4 bases and J by 4 bases, and 19 bases separated the two germline ends. The CDR3 is 16 amino acids.

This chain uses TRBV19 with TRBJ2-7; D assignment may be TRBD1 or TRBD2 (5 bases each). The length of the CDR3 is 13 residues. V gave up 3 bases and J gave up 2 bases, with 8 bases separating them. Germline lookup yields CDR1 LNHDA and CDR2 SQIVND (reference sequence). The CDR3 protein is CASSMMGAYEQYF. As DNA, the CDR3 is TGTGCCAGTAGTATGATGGGGGCCTACGAGCAGTACTTC.

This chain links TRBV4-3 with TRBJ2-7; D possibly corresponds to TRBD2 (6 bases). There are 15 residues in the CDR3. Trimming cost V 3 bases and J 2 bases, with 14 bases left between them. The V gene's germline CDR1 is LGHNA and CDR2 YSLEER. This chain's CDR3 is CASSHSGRGPYEQYF. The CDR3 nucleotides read TGCGCCAGCAGCCACAGTGGGCGGGGACCCTACGAGCAGTACTTC.

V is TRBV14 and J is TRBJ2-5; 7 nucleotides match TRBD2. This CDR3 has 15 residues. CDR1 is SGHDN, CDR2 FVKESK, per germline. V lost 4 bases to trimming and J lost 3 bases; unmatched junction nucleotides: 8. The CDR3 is CASSPGLFLKETQYF. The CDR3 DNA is TGTGCCAGCAGCCCGGGACTATTTCTGAAAGAGACCCAGTACTTC.

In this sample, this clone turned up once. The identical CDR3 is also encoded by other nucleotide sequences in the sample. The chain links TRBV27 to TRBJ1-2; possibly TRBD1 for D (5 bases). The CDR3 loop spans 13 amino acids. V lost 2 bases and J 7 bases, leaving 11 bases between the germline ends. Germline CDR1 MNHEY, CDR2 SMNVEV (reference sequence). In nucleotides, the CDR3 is TGTGCCAGCAGTTTAGGGCAGGGAGGTGGCTACACCTTC. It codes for CASSLGQGGGYTF.

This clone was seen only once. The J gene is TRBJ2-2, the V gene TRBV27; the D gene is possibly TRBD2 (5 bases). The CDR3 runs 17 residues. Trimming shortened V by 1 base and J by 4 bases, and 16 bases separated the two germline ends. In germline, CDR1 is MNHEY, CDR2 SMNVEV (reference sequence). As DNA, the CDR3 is TGTGCCAGCAGTTTATTCTACGAGGGATTGAGCACCGGGGAGCTGTTTTTT. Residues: CASSLFYEGLSTGELFF.

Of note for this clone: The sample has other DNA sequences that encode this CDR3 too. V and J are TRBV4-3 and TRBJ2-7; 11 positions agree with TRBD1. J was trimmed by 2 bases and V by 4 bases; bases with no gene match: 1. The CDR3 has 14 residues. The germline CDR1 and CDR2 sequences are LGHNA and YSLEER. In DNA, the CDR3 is TGCGCCAGCAGCCCGGGACAGGGGGCCTACGAGCAGTACTTC. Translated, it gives CASSPGQGAYEQYF.

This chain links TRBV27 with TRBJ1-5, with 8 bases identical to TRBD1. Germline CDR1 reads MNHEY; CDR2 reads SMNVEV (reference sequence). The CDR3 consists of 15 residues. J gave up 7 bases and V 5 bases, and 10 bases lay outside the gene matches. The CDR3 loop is CASSHTGGSGQPQHF. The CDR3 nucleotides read TGTGCCAGCAGTCATACAGGGGGGTCGGGACAGCCCCAGCATTTT.

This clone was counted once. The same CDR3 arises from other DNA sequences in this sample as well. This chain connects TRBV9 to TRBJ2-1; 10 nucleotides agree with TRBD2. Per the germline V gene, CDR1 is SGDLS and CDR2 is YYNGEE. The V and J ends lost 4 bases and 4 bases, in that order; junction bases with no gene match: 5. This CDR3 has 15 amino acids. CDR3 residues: CASSLLAGGYNEQFF. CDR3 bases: TGTGCCAGCAGCCTATTAGCGGGAGGTTACAATGAGCAGTTCTTC. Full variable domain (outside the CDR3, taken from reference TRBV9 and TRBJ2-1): DSGVTQTPKHLITATGQRVTLRCSPRSGDLSVYWYQQSLDQGLQFLIQYYNGEERAKGNILERFSAQQFPDLHSELNLSSLELGDSALYFCASSLLAGGYNEQFFGPGTRLTVL.

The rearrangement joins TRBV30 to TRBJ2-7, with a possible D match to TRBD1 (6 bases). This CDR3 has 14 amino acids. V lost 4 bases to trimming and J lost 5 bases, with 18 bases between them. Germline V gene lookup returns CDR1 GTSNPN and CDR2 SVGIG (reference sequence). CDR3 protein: CAWTPGAGEHEQYF. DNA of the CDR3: TGTGCCTGGACCCCTGGGGCAGGGGAACACGAGCAGTACTTC.

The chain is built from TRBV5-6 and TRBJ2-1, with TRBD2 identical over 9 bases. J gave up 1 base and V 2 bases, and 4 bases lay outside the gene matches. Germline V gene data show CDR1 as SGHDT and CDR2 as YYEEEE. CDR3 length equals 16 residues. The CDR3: CASSLTAGGSYNEQFF. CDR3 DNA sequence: TGTGCCAGCAGCTTAACAGCGGGAGGTTCCTACAATGAGCAGTTCTTC.

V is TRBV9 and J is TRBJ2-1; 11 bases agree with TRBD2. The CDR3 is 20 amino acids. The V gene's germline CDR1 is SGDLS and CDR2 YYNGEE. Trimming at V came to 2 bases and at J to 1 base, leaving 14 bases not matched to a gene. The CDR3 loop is CASSVEAGLAGGRSYNEQFF. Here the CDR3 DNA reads TGTGCCAGCAGCGTCGAGGCGGGGCTAGCGGGGGGTAGATCCTACAATGAGCAGTTCTTC.

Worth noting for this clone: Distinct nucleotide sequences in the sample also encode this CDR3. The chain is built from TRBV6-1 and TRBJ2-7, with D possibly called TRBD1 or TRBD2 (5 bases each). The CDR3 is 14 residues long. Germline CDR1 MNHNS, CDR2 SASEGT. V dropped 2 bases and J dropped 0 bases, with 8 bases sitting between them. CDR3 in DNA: TGTGCCAGCAGTGAAATTGGGGGCTCCTACGAGCAGTACTTC. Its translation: CASSEIGGSYEQYF.

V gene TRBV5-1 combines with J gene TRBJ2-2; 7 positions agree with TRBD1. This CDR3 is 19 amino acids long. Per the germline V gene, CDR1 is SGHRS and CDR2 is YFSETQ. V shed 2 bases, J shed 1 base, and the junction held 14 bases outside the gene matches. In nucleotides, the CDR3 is TGCGCCAGCAGCTTCCACCCAATTCGACAGGGATGGAACACCGGGGAGCTGTTTTTT. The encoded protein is CASSFHPIRQGWNTGELFF.